Detailed here is one TCR beta chain. This record belongs to a study of shared T cell receptors in the human thymus. The assay was immunoSEQ multiplex PCR, and TCRdb's table has in-frame clones only and misses some. The sample consists of 500,000 to 850,000 clones, around 87% of them appearing once. This CDR3 has 16 amino acids. V lost 1 base to trimming and J lost 8 bases; unmatched junction nucleotides: 6. Germline-derived CDR1 and CDR2 are LGHNA and YNFKEQ. These data also featured in a second study, about human thymus T cells.

The V and J genes are TRBV4-2 and TRBJ2-1; 12 bases line up with TRBD2. The sequencing input was thymocytes. The source is a boy younger than two with a congenital heart defect. CDR3 bases: TGTGCCAGCAGCCAAGTTCTAGCGGGGGGGCCGGATGAGCAGTTCTTC. Amino acids: CASSQVLAGGPDEQFF.